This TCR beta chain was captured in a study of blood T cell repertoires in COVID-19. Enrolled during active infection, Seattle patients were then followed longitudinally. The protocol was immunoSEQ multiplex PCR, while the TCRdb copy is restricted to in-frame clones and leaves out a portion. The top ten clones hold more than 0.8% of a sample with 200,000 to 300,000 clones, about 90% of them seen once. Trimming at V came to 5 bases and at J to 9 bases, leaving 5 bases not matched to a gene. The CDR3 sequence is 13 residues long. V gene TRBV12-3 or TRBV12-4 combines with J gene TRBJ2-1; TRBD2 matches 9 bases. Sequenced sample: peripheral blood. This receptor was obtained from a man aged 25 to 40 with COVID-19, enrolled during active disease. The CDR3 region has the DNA TGTGCCAGCAGTAGCGGGGGGCCAACTGAGCAGTTCTTC. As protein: CASSSGGPTEQFF.